This T cell receptor beta chain was documented in a study of blood T cell repertoires in COVID-19. In the study overall: There were acute and convalescent COVID-19 samples, and they came from the United States, Italy and Spain.

CDR1 is WNHNN and CDR2 is SYGVQD in the germline V gene (reference sequence). The CDR3 has 11 residues. Between the trimmed V and J ends, which lost 4 bases and 8 bases, there was a span of 8 bases. The method was immunoSEQ multiplex PCR; TCRdb's version includes in-frame clones alone and lacks a portion of them. The data show approximately 220,000 clones, around 83% seen once. The chain joins TRBV10-1 to TRBJ1-2; D may be TRBD1 (5 bases). The TCR comes from a woman between 50 and 59 years old with acute or convalescent COVID-19. Sequencing was done on a sample of peripheral blood. In nucleotides, the CDR3 is TGCGCCAGCAGTGCAGGGCCGGGCTACACCTTC. Amino acid sequence: CASSAGPGYTF.